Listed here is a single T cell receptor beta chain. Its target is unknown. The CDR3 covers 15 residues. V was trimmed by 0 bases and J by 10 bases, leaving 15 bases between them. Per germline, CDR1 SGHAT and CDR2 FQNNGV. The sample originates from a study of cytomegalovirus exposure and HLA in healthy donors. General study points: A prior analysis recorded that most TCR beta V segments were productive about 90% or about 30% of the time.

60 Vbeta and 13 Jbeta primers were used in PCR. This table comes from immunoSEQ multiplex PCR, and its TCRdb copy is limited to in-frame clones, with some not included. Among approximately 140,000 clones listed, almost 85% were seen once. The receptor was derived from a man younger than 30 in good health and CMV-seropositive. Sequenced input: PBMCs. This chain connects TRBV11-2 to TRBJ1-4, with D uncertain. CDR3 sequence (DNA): TGTGCCAGCAGCTTAGACCGGGTCCTTGGAGGAAAACTGTTTTTT. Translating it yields CASSLDRVLGGKLFF.